This entry is about one TCR beta chain. This sample stems from a study of blood T cell repertoires in COVID-19. The overall study: From the United States, Italy and Spain came samples of acute and convalescent COVID-19. Sample material is recorded as cDNA or gDNA derived from T cells, B-cell-depleted T cells, or PBMCs.

Authors' data handling: Researchers report that nucleated cell counts were estimated from reference gene primer amplification. Clones were read by immunoSEQ multiplex PCR, and TCRdb kept only the in-frame ones, dropping some. The V and J calls and the clone size are those of that table, but D and trimming were determined from the DNA. The data show some 100,000 clones, with around 82% seen just once and about 4.7% held by the top ten. V was pared by 4 bases and J by 1 base, with 18 bases between. CDR3 length: 17 amino acids. The germline V gene encodes CDR1 KGHDR and CDR2 SFDVKD. Input material: peripheral blood. The rearrangement uses TRBV24-1 and TRBJ2-5, with D maybe TRBD1 (5 bases). The sequence was collected from a human donor in a cohort sampled during active or convalescent COVID-19. CDR3 DNA: TGTGCCACCAGTGACCGCGACGACAGACCCCCCCAAGAGACCCAGTACTTC. Its translation is CATSDRDDRPPQETQYF.